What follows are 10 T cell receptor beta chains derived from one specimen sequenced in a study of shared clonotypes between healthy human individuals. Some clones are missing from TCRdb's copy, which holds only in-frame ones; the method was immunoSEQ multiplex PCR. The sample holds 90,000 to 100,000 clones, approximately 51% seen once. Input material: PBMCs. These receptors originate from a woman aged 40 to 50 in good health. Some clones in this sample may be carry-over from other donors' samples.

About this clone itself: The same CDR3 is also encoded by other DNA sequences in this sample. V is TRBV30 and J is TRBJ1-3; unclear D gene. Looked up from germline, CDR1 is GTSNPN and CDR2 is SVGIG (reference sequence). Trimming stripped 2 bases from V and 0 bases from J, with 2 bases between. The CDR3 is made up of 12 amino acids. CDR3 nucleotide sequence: TGTGCCTGGAGTTCCTCTGGAAACACCATATATTTT. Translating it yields CAWSSSGNTIYF.

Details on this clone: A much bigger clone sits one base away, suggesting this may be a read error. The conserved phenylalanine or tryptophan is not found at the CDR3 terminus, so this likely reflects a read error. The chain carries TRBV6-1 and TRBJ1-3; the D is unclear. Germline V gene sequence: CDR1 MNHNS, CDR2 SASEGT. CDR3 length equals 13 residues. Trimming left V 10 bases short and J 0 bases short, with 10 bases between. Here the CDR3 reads CATYSSSGNTIYL. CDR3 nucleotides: TGTGCCACCTATTCGAGCTCTGGAAACACCATATATCTT.

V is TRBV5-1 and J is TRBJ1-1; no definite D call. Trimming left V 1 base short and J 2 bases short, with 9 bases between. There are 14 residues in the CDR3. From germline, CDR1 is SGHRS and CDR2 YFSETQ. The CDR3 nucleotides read TGCGCCAGCAGCTTGCGGACGGAAAACACTGAAGCTTTCTTT. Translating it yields CASSLRTENTEAFF.

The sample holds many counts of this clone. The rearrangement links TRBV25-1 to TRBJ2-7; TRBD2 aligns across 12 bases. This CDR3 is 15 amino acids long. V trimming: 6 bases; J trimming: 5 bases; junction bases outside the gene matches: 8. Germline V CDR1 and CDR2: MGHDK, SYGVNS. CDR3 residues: CASRPSSGRAHEQYF. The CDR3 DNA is TGTGCCAGCAGACCGTCTAGCGGGAGGGCCCACGAGCAGTACTTC.

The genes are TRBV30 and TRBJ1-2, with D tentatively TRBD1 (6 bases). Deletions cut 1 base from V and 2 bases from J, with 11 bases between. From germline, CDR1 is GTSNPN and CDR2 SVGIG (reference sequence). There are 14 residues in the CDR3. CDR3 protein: CAWSAGGPNYGYTF. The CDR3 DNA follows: TGTGCCTGGAGTGCCGGGGGGCCCAACTATGGCTACACCTTC.

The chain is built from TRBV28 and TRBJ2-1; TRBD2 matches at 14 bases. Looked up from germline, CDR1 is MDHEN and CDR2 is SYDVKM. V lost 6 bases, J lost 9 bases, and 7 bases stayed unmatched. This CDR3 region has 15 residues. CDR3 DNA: TGTGCCAGCAGCCAAGGGACTAGCGGGAGATCTGAGCAGTTCTTC. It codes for CASSQGTSGRSEQFF.

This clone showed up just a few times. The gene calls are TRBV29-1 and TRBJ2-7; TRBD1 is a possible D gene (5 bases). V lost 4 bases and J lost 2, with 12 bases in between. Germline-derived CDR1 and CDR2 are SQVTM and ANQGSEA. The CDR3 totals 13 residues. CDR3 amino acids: CSVASTAAYEQYF. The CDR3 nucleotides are TGCAGCGTTGCGTCGACAGCCGCCTACGAGCAGTACTTC.

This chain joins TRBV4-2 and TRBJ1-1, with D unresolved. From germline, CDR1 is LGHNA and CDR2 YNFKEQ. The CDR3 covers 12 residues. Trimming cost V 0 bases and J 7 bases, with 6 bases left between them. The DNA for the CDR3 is TGTGCCAGCAGCCAAGACCTCGATGAAGCTTTCTTT. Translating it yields CASSQDLDEAFF.

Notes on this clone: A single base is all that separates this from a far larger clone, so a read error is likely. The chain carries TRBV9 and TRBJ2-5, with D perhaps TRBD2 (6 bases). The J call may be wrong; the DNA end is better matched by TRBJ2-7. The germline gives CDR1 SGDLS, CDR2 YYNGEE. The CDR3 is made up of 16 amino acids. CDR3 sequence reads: CASSVGSESSGYEQYF. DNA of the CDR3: TGTGCCAGCAGCGTAGGGAGTGAATCGAGCGGGTACGAGCAGTACTTC.

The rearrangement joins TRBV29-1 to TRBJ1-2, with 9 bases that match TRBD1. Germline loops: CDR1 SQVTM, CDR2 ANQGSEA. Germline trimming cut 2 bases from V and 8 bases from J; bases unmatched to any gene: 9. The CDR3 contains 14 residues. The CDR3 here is CSVESLGQGFGYTF. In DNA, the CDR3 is TGCAGCGTTGAAAGTCTGGGACAGGGATTCGGCTACACCTTC.